This TCR beta chain stems from a study of blood T cell repertoires in COVID-19. This clone was recorded once. The assay was immunoSEQ multiplex PCR, and TCRdb's table has in-frame clones only and misses some. The data show more than 90,000 clones, 82% seen once. V lost 5 bases and J lost 10, with 18 bases in between. Germline values: CDR1 SGHTS, CDR2 YDEGEE. This CDR3 is 13 amino acids long. The receptor's source is a man aged 80 or over with acute or convalescent COVID-19. The J gene is TRBJ1-2, the V gene TRBV5-8; weak D call: TRBD1 (6 bases). The material sequenced was peripheral blood. The chain's CDR3 is CASRPGHFKDYTF. The CDR3 nucleotides read TGTGCCAGCAGGCCGGGACACTTTAAGGACTACACCTTC.